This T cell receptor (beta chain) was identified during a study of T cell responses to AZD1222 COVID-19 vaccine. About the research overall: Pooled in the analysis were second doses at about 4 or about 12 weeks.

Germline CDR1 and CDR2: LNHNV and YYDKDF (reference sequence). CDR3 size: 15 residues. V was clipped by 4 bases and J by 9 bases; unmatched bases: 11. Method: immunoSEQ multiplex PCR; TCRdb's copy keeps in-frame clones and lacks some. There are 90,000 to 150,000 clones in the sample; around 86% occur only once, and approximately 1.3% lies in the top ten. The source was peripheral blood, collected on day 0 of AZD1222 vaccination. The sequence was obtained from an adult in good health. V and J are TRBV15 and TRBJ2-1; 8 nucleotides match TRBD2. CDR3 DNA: TGTGCCACCAGCAAGCGTTTCCGGGGGGGAGGTGAGCAGTTCTTC. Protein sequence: CATSKRFRGGGEQFF.